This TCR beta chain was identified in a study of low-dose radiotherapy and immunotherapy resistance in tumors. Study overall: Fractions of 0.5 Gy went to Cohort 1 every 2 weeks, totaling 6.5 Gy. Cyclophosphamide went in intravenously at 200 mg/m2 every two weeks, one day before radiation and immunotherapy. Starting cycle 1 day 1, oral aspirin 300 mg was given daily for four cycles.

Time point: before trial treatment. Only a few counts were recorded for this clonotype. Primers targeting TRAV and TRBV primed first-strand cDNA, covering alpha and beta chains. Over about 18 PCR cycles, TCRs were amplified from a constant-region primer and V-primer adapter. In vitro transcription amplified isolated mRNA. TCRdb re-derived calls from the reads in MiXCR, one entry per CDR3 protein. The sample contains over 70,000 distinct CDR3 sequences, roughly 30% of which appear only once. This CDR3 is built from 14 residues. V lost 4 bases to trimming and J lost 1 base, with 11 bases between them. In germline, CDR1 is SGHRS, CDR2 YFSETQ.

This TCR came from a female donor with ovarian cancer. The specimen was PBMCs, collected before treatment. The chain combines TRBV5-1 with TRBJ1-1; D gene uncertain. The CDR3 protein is CASSNRSRNTEAFF. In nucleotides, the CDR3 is TGCGCCAGCAGCAATAGGAGTAGGAACACTGAAGCTTTCTTT.